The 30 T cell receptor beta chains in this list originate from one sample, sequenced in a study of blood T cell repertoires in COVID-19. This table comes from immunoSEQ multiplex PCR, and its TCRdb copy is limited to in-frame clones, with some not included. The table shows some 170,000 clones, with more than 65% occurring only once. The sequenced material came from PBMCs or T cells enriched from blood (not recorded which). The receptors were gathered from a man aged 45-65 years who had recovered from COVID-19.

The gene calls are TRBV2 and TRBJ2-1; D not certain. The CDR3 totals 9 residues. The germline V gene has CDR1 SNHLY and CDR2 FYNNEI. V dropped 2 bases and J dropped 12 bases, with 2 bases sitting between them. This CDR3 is CASSELQFF. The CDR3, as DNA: TGTGCCAGCAGTGAACTGCAGTTCTTC.

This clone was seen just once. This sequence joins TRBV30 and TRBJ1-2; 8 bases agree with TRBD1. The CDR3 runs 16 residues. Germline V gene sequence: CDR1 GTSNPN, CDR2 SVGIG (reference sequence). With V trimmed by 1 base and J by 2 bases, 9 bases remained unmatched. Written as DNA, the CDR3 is TGTGCCTGGAGTGAACGGTTTAACAGGGGGAACTATGGCTACACCTTC. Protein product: CAWSERFNRGNYGYTF. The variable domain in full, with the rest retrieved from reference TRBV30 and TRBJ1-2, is SQTIHQWPATLVQPVGSPLSLECTVEGTSNPNLYWYRQAAGRGLQLLFYSVGIGQISSEVPQNLSASRPQDRQFILSSKKLLLSDSGFYLCAWSERFNRGNYGYTFGSGTRLTVV.

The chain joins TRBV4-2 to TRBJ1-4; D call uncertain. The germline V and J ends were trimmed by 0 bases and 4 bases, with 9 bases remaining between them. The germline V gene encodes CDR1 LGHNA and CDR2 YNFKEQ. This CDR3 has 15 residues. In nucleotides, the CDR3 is TGTGCCAGCAGCCAAGAGAGGTACAATAATGAAAAACTGTTTTTT. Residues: CASSQERYNNEKLFF.

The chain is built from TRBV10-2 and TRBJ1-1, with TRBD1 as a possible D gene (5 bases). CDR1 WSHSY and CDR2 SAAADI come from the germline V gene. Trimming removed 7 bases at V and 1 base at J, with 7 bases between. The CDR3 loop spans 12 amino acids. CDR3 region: CASTTGNTEAFF. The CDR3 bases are TGCGCCAGCACTACAGGGAACACTGAAGCTTTCTTT.

CDR3 sequence reads: CASSLVEGQGIYGYTF. In DNA form, the CDR3 reads TGTGCCAGCAGCTTGGTCGAGGGACAGGGGATTTATGGCTACACCTTC. J is TRBJ1-2 and V is TRBV5-8; the match to TRBD1 covers 10 bases. The ends lost 0 bases at V and 5 bases at J; junction bases unmatched: 7. The CDR3 runs to 16 residues. CDR1 SGHTS and CDR2 YDEGEE come from the germline V gene.

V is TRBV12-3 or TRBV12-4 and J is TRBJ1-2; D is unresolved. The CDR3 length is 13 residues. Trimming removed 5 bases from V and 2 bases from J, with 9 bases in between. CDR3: CASSVARNYGYTF. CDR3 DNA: TGTGCCAGCAGTGTGGCCAGAAACTATGGCTACACCTTC.

The CDR3 protein is CASSEYQGSNSPLHF. In DNA form, the CDR3 reads TGTGCCAGCAGTGAATATCAGGGTAGTAATTCACCCCTCCACTTT. V usage is TRBV25-1 and J usage is TRBJ1-6; D possibly corresponds to TRBD1 (5 bases). Between the trimmed V and J ends, which lost 0 bases and 6 bases, there was a span of 9 bases. This CDR3 spans 15 amino acids. CDR1 and CDR2 from the germline V gene are MGHDK and SYGVNS.

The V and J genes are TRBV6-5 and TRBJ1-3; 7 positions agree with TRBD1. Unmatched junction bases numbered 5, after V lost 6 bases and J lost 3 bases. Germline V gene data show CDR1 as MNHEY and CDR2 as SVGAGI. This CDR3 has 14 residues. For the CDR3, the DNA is TGTGCCAGCAGCTATGGACAGGTTGGAAACACCATATATTTT. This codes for CASSYGQVGNTIYF.

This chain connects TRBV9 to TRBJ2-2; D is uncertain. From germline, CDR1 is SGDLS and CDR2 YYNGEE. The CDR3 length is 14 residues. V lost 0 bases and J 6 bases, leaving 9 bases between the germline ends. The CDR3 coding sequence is TGTGCCAGCAGCGTAGACTTGGGCCCCGGGGAGCTGTTTTTT. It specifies CASSVDLGPGELFF.

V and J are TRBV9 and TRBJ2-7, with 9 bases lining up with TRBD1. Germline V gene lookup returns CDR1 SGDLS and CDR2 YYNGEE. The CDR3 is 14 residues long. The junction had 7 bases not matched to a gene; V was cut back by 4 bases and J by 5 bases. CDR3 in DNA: TGTGCCAGCAGCCCAGGGACAGGGTACAACGAGCAGTACTTC. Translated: CASSPGTGYNEQYF.

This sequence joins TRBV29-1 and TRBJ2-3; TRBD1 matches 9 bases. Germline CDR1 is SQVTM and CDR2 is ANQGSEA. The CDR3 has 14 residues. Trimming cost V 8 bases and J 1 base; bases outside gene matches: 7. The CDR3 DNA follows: TGCAGCTCCTGGGACAGGGCGGGCACAGATACGCAGTATTTT. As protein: CSSWDRAGTDTQYF.

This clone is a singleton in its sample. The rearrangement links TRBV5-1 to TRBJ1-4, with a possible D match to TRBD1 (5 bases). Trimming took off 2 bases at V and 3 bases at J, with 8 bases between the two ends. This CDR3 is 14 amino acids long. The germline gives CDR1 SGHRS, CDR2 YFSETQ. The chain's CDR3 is CASSFSGSNEKLFF. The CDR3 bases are TGCGCCAGCAGCTTCTCAGGGTCTAATGAAAAACTGTTTTTT.

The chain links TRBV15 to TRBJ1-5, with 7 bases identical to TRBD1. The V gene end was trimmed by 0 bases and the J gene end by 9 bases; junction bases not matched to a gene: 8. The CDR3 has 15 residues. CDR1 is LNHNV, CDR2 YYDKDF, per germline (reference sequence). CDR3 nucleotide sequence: TGTGCCACCAGCAGAGATTTAGGGGGCGTAGGGCCCCAGCATTTT. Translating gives CATSRDLGGVGPQHF. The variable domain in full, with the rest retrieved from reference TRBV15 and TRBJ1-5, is DAMVIQNPRYQVTQFGKPVTLSCSQTLNHNVMYWYQQKSSQAPKLLFHYYDKDFNNEADTPDNFQSRRPNTSFCFLDIRSPGLGDTAMYLCATSRDLGGVGPQHFGDGTRLSIL.

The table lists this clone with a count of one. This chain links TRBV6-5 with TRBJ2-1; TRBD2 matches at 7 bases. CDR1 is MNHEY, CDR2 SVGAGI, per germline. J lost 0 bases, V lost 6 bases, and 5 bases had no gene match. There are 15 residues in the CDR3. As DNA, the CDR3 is TGTGCCAGCAGATCGGGGGGACCCTCCTACAATGAGCAGTTCTTC. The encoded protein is CASRSGGPSYNEQFF.

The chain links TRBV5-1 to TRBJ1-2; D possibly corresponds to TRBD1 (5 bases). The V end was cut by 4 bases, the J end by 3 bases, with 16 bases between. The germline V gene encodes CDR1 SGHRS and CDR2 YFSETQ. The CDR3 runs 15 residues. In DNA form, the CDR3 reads TGCGCCAGCAGCGGCGCCCCGGGGGACTACTATGGCTACACCTTC. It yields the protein CASSGAPGDYYGYTF.

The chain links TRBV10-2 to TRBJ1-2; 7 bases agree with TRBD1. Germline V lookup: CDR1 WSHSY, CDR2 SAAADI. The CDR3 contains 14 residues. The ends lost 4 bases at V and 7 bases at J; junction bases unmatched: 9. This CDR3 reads CASSGAGGFGGYTF. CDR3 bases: TGCGCCAGCAGTGGAGCAGGGGGTTTCGGTGGCTACACCTTC.

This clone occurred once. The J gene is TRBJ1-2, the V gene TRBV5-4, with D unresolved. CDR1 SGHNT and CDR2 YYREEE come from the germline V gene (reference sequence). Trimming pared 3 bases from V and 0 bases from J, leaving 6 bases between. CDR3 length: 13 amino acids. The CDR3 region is CASSSQSNYGYTF. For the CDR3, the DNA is TGTGCCAGCAGCTCGCAGTCTAACTATGGCTACACCTTC.

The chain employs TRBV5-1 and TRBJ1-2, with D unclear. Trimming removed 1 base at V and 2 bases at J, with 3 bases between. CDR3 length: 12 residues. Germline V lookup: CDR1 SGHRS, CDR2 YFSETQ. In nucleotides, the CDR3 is TGCGCCAGCAGCTTGCAGAACTATGGCTACACCTTC. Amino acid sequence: CASSLQNYGYTF.

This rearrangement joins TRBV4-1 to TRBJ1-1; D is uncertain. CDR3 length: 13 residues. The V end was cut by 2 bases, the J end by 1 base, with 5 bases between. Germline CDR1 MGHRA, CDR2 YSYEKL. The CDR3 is CASSQRGNTEAFF. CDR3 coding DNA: TGCGCCAGCAGCCAACGGGGGAACACTGAAGCTTTCTTT.

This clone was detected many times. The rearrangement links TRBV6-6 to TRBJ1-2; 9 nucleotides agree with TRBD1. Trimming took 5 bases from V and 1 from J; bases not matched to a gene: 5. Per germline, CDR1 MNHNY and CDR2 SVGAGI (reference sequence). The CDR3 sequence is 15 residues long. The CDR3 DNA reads TGTGCCAGCAGTCACAGACAGGGGGGTAACTATGGCTACACCTTC. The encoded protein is CASSHRQGGNYGYTF.

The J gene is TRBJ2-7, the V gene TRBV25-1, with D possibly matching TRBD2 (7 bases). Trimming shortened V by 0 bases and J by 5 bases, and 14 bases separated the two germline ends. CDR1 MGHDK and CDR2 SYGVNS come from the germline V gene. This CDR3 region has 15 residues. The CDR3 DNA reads TGTGCCAGCAGTGAATATGGGGGGGCTAGCGACGAGCAGTACTTC. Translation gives CASSEYGGASDEQYF.

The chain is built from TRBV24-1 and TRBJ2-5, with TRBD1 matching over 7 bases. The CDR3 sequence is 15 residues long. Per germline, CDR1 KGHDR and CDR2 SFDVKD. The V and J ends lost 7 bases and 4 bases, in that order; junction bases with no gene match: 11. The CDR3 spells CATRPRDSVRETQYF. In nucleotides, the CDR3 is TGTGCCACCAGGCCCCGGGACAGCGTTAGAGAGACCCAGTACTTC.

Written as DNA, the CDR3 is TGTGCCAGCAGCCCCGACAGTAATCAGCCCCAGCATTTT. Translation gives CASSPDSNQPQHF. The V call is TRBV7-9, the J call TRBJ1-5; D possibly corresponds to TRBD1 (5 bases). From germline, CDR1 is SEHNR and CDR2 FQNEAQ (reference sequence). The CDR3 is 13 amino acids. V was shortened by 5 bases and J by 4 bases, with 9 bases between the two germline ends.

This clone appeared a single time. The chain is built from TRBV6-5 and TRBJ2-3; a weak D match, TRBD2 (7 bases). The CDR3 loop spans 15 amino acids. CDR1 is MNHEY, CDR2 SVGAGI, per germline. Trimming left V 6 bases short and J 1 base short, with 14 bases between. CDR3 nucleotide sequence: TGTGCCAGCAGCTGGGGGCGGGGGCGCACAGATACGCAGTATTTT. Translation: CASSWGRGRTDTQYF.

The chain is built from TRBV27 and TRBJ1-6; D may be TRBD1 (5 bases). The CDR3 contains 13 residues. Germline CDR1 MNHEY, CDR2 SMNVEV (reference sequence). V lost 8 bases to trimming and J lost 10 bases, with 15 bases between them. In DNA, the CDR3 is TGTGCCAGCCACCGGGGGTCGGGCTCACCCCTCCACTTT. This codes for CASHRGSGSPLHF.

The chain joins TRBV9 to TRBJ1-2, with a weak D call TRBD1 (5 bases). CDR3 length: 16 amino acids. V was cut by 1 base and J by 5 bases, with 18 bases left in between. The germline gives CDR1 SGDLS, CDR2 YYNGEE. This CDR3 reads CASSVYPGLQQYGYTF. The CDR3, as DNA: TGTGCCAGCAGCGTATACCCGGGACTCCAACAATATGGCTACACCTTC.

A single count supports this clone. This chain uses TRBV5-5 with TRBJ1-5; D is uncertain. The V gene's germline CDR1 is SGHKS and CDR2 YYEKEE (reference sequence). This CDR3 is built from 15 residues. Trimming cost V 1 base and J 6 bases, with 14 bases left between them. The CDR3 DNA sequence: TGTGCCAGCAGCTTGACGTCGGGTCTGGGTCAGCCCCAGCATTTT. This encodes CASSLTSGLGQPQHF. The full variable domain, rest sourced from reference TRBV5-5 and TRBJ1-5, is DAGVTQSPTHLIKTRGQQVTLRCSPISGHKSVSWYQQVLGQGPQFIFQYYEKEERGRGNFPDRFSARQFPNYSSELNVNALLLGDSALYLCASSLTSGLGQPQHFGDGTRLSIL.

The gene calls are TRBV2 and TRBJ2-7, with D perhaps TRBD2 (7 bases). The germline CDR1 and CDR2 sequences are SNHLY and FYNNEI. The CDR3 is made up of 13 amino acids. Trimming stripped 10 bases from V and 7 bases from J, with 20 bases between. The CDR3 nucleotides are TGTGCCACCCTCGAACAGGGCGGGAGTGAGCAGTACTTC. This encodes CATLEQGGSEQYF.

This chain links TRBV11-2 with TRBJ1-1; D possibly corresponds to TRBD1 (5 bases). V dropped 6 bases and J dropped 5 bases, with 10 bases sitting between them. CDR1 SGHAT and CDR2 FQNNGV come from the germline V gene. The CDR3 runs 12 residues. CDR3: CASRGGRTEAFF. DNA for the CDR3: TGTGCCAGCAGGGGGGGAAGGACTGAAGCTTTCTTT.

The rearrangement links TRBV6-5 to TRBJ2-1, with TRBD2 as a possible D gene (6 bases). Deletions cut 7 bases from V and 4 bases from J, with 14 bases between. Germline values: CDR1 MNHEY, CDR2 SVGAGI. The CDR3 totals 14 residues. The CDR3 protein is CASIVDRGYNEQFF. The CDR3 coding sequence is TGTGCCAGCATCGTGGACCGGGGGTACAATGAGCAGTTCTTC.